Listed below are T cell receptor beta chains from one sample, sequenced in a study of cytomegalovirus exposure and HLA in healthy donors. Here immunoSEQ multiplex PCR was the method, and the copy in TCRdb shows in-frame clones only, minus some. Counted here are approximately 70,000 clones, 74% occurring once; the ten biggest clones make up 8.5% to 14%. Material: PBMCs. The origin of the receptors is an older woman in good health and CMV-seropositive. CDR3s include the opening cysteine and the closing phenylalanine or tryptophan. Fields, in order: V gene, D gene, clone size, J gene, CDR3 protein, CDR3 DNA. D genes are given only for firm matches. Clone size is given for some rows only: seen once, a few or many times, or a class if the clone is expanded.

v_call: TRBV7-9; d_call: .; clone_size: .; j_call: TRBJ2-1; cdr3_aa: CASSFWSEGSNEQFF; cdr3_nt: TGTGCCAGCAGCTTTTGGAGCGAGGGAAGCAATGAGCAGTTCTTC
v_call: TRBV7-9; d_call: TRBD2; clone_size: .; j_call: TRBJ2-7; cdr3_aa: CASAVAGTNYEQYF; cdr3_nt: TGTGCCAGCGCGGTAGCGGGAACCAACTACGAGCAGTACTTC
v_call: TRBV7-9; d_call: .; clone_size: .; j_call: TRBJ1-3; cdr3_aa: CASSQPAGNTIYF; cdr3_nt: TGTGCCAGCAGTCAACCAGCTGGAAACACCATATATTTT
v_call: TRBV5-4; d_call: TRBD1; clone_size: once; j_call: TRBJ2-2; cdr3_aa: CASSLGQGASGELFF; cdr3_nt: TGTGCCAGCAGCTTGGGGCAGGGGGCCTCCGGGGAGCTGTTTTTT
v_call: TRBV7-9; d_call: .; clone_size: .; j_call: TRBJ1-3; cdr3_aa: CASARGLSGNTIYF; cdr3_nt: TGTGCCAGCGCCCGGGGACTCTCTGGAAACACCATATATTTT
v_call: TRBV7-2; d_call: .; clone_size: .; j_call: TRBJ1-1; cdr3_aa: CASSRGQMNTEAFF; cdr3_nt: TGTGCCAGCAGCCGAGGACAGATGAACACTGAAGCTTTCTTT
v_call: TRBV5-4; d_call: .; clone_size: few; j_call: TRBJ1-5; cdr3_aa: CASSLAEANQPQHF; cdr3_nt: TGTGCCAGCAGCTTGGCCGAGGCAAATCAGCCCCAGCATTTT
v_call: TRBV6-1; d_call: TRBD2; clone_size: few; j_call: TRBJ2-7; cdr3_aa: CASRRTSGAYEQYF; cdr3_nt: TGTGCCAGCAGGAGGACTAGCGGGGCCTACGAGCAGTACTTC
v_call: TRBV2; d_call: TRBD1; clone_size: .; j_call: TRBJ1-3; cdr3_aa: CASRPYRGSGNTIYF; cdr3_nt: TGTGCCAGCAGGCCCTACAGGGGTTCTGGAAACACCATATATTTT
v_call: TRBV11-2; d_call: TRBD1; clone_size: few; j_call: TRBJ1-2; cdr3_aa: CASSSTGSYGYTF; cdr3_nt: TGTGCCAGCAGCTCGACAGGGAGCTATGGCTACACCTTC
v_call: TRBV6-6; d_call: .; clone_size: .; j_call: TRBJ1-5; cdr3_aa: CASTINQPQHF; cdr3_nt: TGTGCCAGCACTATCAATCAGCCCCAGCATTTT